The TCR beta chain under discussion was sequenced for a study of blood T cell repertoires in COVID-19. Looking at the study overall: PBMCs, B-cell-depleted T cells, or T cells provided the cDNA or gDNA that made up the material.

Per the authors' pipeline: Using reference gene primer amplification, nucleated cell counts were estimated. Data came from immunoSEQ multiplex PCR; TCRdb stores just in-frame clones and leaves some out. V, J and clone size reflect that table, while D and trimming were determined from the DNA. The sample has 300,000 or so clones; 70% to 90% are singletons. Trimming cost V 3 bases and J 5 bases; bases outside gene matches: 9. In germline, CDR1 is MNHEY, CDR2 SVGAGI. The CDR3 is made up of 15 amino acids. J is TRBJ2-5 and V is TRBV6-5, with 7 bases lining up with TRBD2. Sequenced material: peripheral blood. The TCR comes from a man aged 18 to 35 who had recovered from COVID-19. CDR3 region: CASSYWGGRGETQYF. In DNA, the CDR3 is TGTGCCAGCAGTTATTGGGGCGGGAGAGGTGAGACCCAGTACTTC.